Below are 13 T cell receptor beta chains sequenced from a single sample in a study of cytomegalovirus exposure and HLA in healthy donors. PCR primers comprised 60 Vbeta and 13 Jbeta primers. Produced via immunoSEQ multiplex PCR; TCRdb's table is partial and in-frame only. This listing includes 150,000 to 200,000 clones. The specimen sequenced was PBMCs. The source of these receptors is a woman younger than 30 in good health and CMV-seropositive.

V usage is TRBV27 and J usage is TRBJ1-2, with TRBD1 identical over 10 bases. CDR3 size: 13 residues. In germline, CDR1 is MNHEY, CDR2 SMNVEV (reference sequence). The V and J ends lost 3 bases and 5 bases, in that order; junction bases with no gene match: 0. CDR3 residues: CASSLDRGYGYTF. CDR3 nucleotide sequence: TGTGCCAGCAGTTTGGACAGGGGGTATGGCTACACCTTC.

On this clone: Additional DNA sequences in this sample encode the identical CDR3. This CDR3 reads CASSLEGGGETQYF. In DNA form, the CDR3 reads TGCGCCAGCAGCTTGGAGGGAGGCGGGGAGACCCAGTACTTC. The chain carries TRBV5-1 and TRBJ2-5, with D perhaps TRBD2 (6 bases). The CDR3 has 14 residues. Germline CDR1 and CDR2: SGHRS and YFSETQ. Trimming took off 0 bases at V and 5 bases at J, with 11 bases between the two ends. The full variable domain, completed using reference TRBV5-1 and TRBJ2-5, is KAGVTQTPRYLIKTRGQQVTLSCSPISGHRSVSWYQQTPGQGLQFLFEYFSETQRNKGNFPGRFSGRQFSNSRSEMNVSTLELGDSALYLCASSLEGGGETQYFGPGTRLLVL.

The chain uses TRBV15 and TRBJ2-7; the D gene is possibly TRBD1 (5 bases). This CDR3 is built from 13 residues. V gave up 1 base and J gave up 3 bases, with 7 bases separating them. The V gene's germline CDR1 is LNHNV and CDR2 YYDKDF (reference sequence). The CDR3 here is CATSRGTSYEQYF. CDR3 nucleotide sequence: TGTGCCACCAGCAGAGGGACAAGCTACGAGCAGTACTTC.

This chain joins TRBV7-9 and TRBJ2-5; 7 bases are a match to TRBD1. This CDR3 spans 15 amino acids. V lost 2 bases to trimming and J lost 2 bases; unmatched junction nucleotides: 5. The germline gives CDR1 SEHNR, CDR2 FQNEAQ (reference sequence). DNA for the CDR3: TGTGCCAGCAGCTTACTGGGACAGACTCAAGAGACCCAGTACTTC. Its translation is CASSLLGQTQETQYF.

The CDR3 nucleotides are TGCGCCAGCAGCTTAGGAGACAGGAATCAGCCCCAGCATTTT. Its translation: CASSLGDRNQPQHF. J is TRBJ1-5 and V is TRBV5-1; possible D gene TRBD1, 6 bases. Trimming stripped 2 bases from V and 4 bases from J, with 10 bases between. CDR3 size: 14 residues. Germline assignment: CDR1 SGHRS and CDR2 YFSETQ.

The genes are TRBV10-3 and TRBJ1-5, with TRBD1 as a possible D gene (6 bases). CDR3 length: 15 amino acids. Germline CDR1 is ENHRY and CDR2 is SYGVKD. V lost 2 bases and J lost 3, with 11 bases in between. Here the CDR3 reads CAISEGQTINQPQHF. In DNA form, the CDR3 reads TGTGCCATCAGTGAGGGACAGACAATCAATCAGCCCCAGCATTTT.

V and J are TRBV7-2 and TRBJ2-2, with TRBD1 matching 12 bases. The CDR3 length is 17 residues. Germline CDR1 and CDR2: SGHTA and FQGNSA. V lost 5 bases, J lost 6 bases, and 10 bases stayed unmatched. CDR3 residues: CASSPRGQGAKAGELFF. The CDR3 nucleotides are TGTGCCAGCAGCCCAAGGGGACAGGGGGCAAAGGCCGGGGAGCTGTTTTTT.

CDR3 protein: CASSFGQRSPNYGYTF. The CDR3, as DNA: TGCGCCAGCAGCTTCGGACAGAGATCCCCTAACTATGGCTACACCTTC. The chain recombines TRBV5-1 with TRBJ1-2; tentative D call: TRBD1 (6 bases). Germline V CDR1 and CDR2: SGHRS, YFSETQ. The CDR3 has 16 amino acids. Deletions cut 2 bases from V and 0 bases from J, with 14 bases between.

This chain joins TRBV30 and TRBJ1-6; 12 bases line up with TRBD1. Per germline, CDR1 GTSNPN and CDR2 SVGIG (reference sequence). The CDR3 is made up of 16 amino acids. V lost 4 bases, J lost 7 bases, and 8 bases stayed unmatched. CDR3 region: CAWKWGTGGSNSPLHF. In DNA, the CDR3 is TGTGCCTGGAAGTGGGGGACAGGGGGCTCGAATTCACCCCTCCACTTT. The full variable domain, completed using reference TRBV30 and TRBJ1-6, is SQTIHQWPATLVQPVGSPLSLECTVEGTSNPNLYWYRQAAGRGLQLLFYSVGIGQISSEVPQNLSASRPQDRQFILSSKKLLLSDSGFYLCAWKWGTGGSNSPLHFGNGTRLTVT.

The chain joins TRBV13 to TRBJ1-3; D ambiguous. The V and J ends lost 4 bases and 4 bases respectively, with 20 bases between them. CDR3 length: 17 amino acids. Germline CDR1 reads PRHDT; CDR2 reads FYEKMQ (reference sequence). CDR3 bases: TGTGCCAGCAGCTCTCTCGAGGGTTCCCACGGCGGAAACACCATATATTTT. This codes for CASSSLEGSHGGNTIYF.

The chain couples TRBV9 to TRBJ2-5; 14 positions agree with TRBD2. Trimming took 3 bases from V and 5 from J; bases not matched to a gene: 3. This CDR3 region has 15 residues. Germline V lookup: CDR1 SGDLS, CDR2 YYNGEE. The CDR3 is CASSAGLAGAETQYF. The CDR3 region has the DNA TGTGCCAGCAGCGCGGGACTAGCGGGAGCGGAGACCCAGTACTTC.

Turning to this clone: The junction shows a germline mismatch at one end, possibly a read error. This sample also contains other DNA sequences that code for the same CDR3. The CDR3: CASSLSYSNGDRGYTF. CDR3 DNA sequence: TGCGCCAGCAGCTTAAGTTACTCTAATGGGGACAGGGGCTACACCTTC. The chain uses TRBV7-3 and TRBJ1-2, with 8 bases fitting TRBD1. This CDR3 comprises 16 residues. The V gene's germline CDR1 is SGHTA and CDR2 FQGTGA. The entire variable domain, with the rest obtained from reference TRBV7-3 and TRBJ1-2, is as follows: GAGVSQTPSNKVTEKGKYVELRCDPISGHTALYWYRQSLGQGPEFLIYFQGTGAADDSGLPNDRFFAVRPEGSVSTLKIQRTERGDSAVYLCASSLSYSNGDRGYTFGSGTRLTVV.

This chain uses TRBV4-3 with TRBJ2-5; unclear D gene. The assigned J gene may be wrong: the sequence end matches TRBJ2-7 better. Germline V CDR1 and CDR2: LGHNA, YSLEER. This CDR3 has 16 residues. Written as DNA, the CDR3 is TGCGCCAGCAGCCAAGAAATTGACCGACTTTCCTACGAGCAGTACTTC. Its protein is CASSQEIDRLSYEQYF.